This passage covers 8 T cell receptor beta chains from one sample sequenced in a study of blood T cell repertoires in COVID-19 (dated by TCRdb to about 2020). The method was the immunoSEQ multiplex PCR assay. TCRdb limited this immuneACCESS table to in-frame rearrangements with V and J called. A share of clones is missing; checked studies link under half to unresolved V genes, and the rest is unexplained. The sample yields 150,000 to 200,000 clones; roughly four fifths were counted once. The ten largest account for 11% of the sample. Sequenced material: peripheral blood. The receptors were gathered from a man between 60 and 70 years old with active or convalescent COVID-19.

The CDR3 nucleotides read TGTGCCAGCAGCGGACAGGAGGGAAACACCATATATTTT. This translates into CASSGQEGNTIYF. The J gene is TRBJ1-3, the V gene TRBV6-5; 7 bases fit TRBD1. This CDR3 region has 13 residues. Germline CDR1 MNHEY, CDR2 SVGAGI. Trimming removed 6 bases from V and 4 bases from J; junction bases left unmatched: 3.

The V call is TRBV19, the J call TRBJ1-1; 7 bases line up with TRBD1. The CDR3 length is 13 residues. The germline CDR1 and CDR2 sequences are LNHDA and SQIVND (reference sequence). The trim removed 7 bases at V and 7 bases at J, leaving 9 bases unmatched. CDR3 nucleotide sequence: TGTGCCAGTATCCAGGGGGTGCCCTTTGAAGCTTTCTTT. It translates to CASIQGVPFEAFF.

This clone has only one observation. V is TRBV5-1 and J is TRBJ2-7, with D tentatively TRBD2 (6 bases). Trimming left V 4 bases short and J 7 bases short, with 15 bases between. CDR1 is SGHRS and CDR2 is YFSETQ in the germline V gene. The CDR3 covers 13 residues. CDR3 bases: TGCGCCAGCAGCCGGGATAGCGCGGGGGAGCAGTACTTC. The encoded protein is CASSRDSAGEQYF.

The J gene is TRBJ2-7, the V gene TRBV20-1; the D gene is possibly TRBD2 (6 bases). Looked up from germline, CDR1 is DFQATT and CDR2 is SNEGSKA (reference sequence). V lost 6 bases and J lost 5, with 11 bases in between. The CDR3 contains 11 residues. DNA for the CDR3: TGCAGTGCCCCGACTAGGAACGAGCAGTACTTC. The encoded protein is CSAPTRNEQYF.

The chain carries TRBV11-2 and TRBJ2-1, with D perhaps TRBD2 (5 bases). V was cut by 5 bases and J by 0 bases, with 11 bases left in between. CDR3 length: 15 amino acids. Germline CDR1 SGHAT, CDR2 FQNNGV. This CDR3 is CASSPSGSSYNEQFF. The CDR3, as DNA: TGTGCCAGCAGCCCCAGCGGAAGCTCCTACAATGAGCAGTTCTTC.

CDR3 loop: CASSIDAAGGGWNEQFF. In DNA, the CDR3 is TGTGCCAGTAGTATCGATGCTGCAGGGGGCGGATGGAATGAGCAGTTCTTC. This chain connects TRBV19 to TRBJ2-1; the match to TRBD1 covers 8 bases. Losses at the gene ends were 3 bases for V and 7 bases for J; bases not matched to a gene: 14. The CDR3 is 17 amino acids. Per the germline V gene, CDR1 is LNHDA and CDR2 is SQIVND (reference sequence).

The rearrangement joins TRBV19 to TRBJ2-2; D possibly corresponds to TRBD1 (6 bases). The germline V and J ends were trimmed by 7 bases and 6 bases, with 15 bases remaining between them. CDR3 length: 14 amino acids. The germline V gene encodes CDR1 LNHDA and CDR2 SQIVND (reference sequence). DNA for the CDR3: TGTGCCAGTAACCCGACAGGAGCCGCCGGGGAGCTGTTTTTT. Protein sequence: CASNPTGAAGELFF.

Here the CDR3 DNA reads TGCAGCGTCGCTACTAGCGGGAGGGCCGTGCAGTACTTC. It is translated as CSVATSGRAVQYF. The chain has TRBV29-1 and TRBJ2-7; 13 nucleotides agree with TRBD2. Trimming removed 6 bases from V and 9 bases from J; junction bases left unmatched: 8. The CDR3 is 13 residues long. Germline assignment: CDR1 SQVTM and CDR2 ANQGSEA.